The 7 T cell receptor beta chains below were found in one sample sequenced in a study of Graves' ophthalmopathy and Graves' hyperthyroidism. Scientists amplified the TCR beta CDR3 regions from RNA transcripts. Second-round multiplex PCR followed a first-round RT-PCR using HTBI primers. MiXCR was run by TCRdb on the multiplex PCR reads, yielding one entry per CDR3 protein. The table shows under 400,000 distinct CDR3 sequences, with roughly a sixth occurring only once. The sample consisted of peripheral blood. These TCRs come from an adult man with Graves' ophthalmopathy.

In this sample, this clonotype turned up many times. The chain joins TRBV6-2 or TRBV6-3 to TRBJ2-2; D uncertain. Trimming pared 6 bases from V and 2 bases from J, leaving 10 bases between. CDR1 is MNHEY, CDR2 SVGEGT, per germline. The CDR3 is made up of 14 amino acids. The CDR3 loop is CASSPTRNTGELFF. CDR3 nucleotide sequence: TGTGCCAGCAGCCCAACACGAAACACCGGGGAGCTGTTTTTT.

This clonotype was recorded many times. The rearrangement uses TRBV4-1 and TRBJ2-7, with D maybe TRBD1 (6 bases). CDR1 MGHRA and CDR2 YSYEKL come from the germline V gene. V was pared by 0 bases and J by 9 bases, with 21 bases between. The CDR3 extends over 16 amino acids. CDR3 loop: CASSQDLGTRPYTQYF. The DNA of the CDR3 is TGCGCCAGCAGCCAAGATCTCGGGACAAGGCCTTATACGCAGTACTTC.

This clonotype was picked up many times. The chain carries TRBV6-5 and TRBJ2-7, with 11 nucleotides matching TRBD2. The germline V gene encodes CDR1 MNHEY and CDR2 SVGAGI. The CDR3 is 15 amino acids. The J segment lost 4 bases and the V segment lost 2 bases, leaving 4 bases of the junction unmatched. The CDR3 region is CASSYGGLAAYEQYF. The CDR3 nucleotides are TGTGCCAGCAGTTACGGGGGACTAGCGGCTTACGAGCAGTACTTC.

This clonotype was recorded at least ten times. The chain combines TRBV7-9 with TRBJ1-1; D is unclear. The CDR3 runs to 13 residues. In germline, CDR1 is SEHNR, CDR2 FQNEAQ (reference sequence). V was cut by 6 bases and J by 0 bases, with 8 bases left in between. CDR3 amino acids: CASSFRVNTEAFF. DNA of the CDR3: TGTGCCAGCAGTTTTAGGGTGAACACTGAAGCTTTCTTT.

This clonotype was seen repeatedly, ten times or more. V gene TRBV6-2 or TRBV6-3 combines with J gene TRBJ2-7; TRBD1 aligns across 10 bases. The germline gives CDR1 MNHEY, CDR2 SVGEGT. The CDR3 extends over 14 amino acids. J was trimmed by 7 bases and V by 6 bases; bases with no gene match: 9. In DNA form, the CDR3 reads TGTGCCAGCAGATCGGGACAGGGGATCCGAGAGCAGTACTTC. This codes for CASRSGQGIREQYF.

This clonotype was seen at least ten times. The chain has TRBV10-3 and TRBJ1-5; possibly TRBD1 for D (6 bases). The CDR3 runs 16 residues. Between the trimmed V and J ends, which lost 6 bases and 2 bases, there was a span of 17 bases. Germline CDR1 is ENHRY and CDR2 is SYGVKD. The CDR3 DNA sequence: TGTGCCATCAGCGGAGGGGGGGCCCAGGGCAATCAGCCCCAGCATTTT. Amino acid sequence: CAISGGGAQGNQPQHF.

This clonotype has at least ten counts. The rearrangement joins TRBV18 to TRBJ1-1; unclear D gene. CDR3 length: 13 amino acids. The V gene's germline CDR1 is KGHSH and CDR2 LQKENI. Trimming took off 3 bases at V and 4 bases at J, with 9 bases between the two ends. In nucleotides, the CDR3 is TGTGCCAGCTCACCTAAAGCGGGCACTGAAGCTTTCTTT. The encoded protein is CASSPKAGTEAFF. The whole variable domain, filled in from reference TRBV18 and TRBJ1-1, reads NAGVMQNPRHLVRRRGQEARLRCSPMKGHSHVYWYRQLPEEGLKFMVYLQKENIIDESGMPKERFSAEFPKEGPSILRIQQVVRGDSAAYFCASSPKAGTEAFFGQGTRLTVV.